The clone carrying this T cell receptor beta chain was seen just once. The time point: newly diagnosed GD, antithyroid drugs for less than 3 months. The TCR library used RNA extracted from PBMCs. Sequencing libraries for TCR beta were prepared with iRepertoire HTBI primers and Arm-PCR of CDR3 regions. TCRdb ran MiXCR on the multiplex PCR reads and lists one entry per CDR3 protein. The data contain approximately 400,000 distinct CDR3 sequences, 15% of them seen just once; the ten biggest clones take up approximately 15%. The sample comes from a study of regulatory T cells in long-lasting Graves disease. CDR1 is ENHRY, CDR2 SYGVKD, per germline. Trimming removed 8 bases from V and 4 bases from J; junction bases left unmatched: 5. This CDR3 comprises 13 residues. The data also belong to a second study, concerning T cells in Graves' hyperthyroidism and ophthalmopathy. That publication notes: Subjects aged 18 to 65 presented with newly diagnosed hyperthyroidism of less than 2 months' duration. In making diagnoses, clinical symptoms, serum thyroxine and TRAb, thyroid ultrasound and orbital computed tomography were all used.

V and J are TRBV10-3 and TRBJ2-5; 9 nucleotides line up with TRBD1. The specimen was peripheral blood mononuclear cells (PBMCs), collected at new diagnosis, from a patient treated with antithyroid drugs. The origin of this receptor is a woman younger than 45 with Graves disease. CDR3 nucleotides: TGTGCCATCGGAGGACAGGGGTCAGAGACCCAGTACTTC. Translation gives CAIGGQGSETQYF.